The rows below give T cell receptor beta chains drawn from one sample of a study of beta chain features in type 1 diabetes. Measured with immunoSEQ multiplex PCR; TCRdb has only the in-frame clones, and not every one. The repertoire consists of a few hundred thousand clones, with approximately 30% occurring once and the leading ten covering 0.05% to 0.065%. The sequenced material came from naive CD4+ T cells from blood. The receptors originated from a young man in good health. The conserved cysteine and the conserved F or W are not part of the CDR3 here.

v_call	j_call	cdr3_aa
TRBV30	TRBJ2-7	AWSVSGQLYEQY
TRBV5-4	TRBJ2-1	ASSFGSFYNEQF
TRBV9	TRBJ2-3	ASSEGLAGVWGTTDTQY
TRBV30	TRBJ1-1	AWSIYGSTEAF
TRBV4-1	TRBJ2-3	ASSQKWGDTQY
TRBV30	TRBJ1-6	ACQVGPSLH
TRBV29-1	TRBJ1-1	SVVSTEAF
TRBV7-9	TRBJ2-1	ASSQPSYNEQF
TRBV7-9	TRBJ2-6	ASSLGRASGANVLT
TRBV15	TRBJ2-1	ATSNYYPNGNEQF
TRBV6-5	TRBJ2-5	ASSLNSLSEGTQY
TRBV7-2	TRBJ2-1	ASSLGDISYNEQF
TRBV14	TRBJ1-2	ASSQERGAYT
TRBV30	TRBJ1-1	AWRPQGMNTEAF
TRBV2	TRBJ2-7	ASSWYDEQY
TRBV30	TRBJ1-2	AWSGTSYGYT
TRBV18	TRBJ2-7	ASSPPSGPFEQY
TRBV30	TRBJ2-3	AWGRTRMFPDTQY
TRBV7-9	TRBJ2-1	ASSLVAGVVYNEQF
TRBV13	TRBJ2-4	ASSLVGTRDIQY
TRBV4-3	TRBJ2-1	ASSQGLAGDPHEQF
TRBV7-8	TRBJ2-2	ASSLWSPNTGELF
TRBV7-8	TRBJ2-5	ASSWAGEETQY
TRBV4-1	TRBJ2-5	ASSPREDQETQY
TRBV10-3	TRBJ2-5	AIILAGFTMETQY
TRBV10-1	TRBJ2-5	ASSDTGRETQY
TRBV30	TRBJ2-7	AWSAWGPYEQY
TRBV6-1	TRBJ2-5	ASSDWTSGSFQETQY
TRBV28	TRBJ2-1	ASSVNLAGSYNEQF
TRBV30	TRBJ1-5	AWSRGTGVINQPQH
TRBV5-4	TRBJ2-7	ASSLRVPAYEQY
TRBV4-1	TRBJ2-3	ASSQVIDGTQY
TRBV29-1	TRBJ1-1	SVTMGGMNTEAF
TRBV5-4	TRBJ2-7	ASSFSTSGSYEQY
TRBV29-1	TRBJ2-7	SVRAGGKYEQY
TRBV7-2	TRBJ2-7	ASSYGLATSYEQY
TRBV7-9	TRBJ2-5	ASSQVKETQY
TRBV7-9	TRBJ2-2	ASSGQTNTGELF